These 29 T cell receptor beta chains came from one sample sequenced in a study of CD8 T cells in ankylosing spondylitis. One entry per CDR3 protein, called by TCRdb with MiXCR from the 5' RACE reads. The sample yields more than 650,000 distinct CDR3 sequences, 12% seen once. Points from the study as a whole: Typical of ankylosing spondylitis blood, it appeared, was a TCR beta motif of eight highly homologous variants.

Their antigens are not known. Source material: blood, either unsorted or a sorted T cell fraction (not recorded which). All receptors come from a male donor with ankylosing spondylitis.

This clonotype was picked up a small number of times. The chain recombines TRBV5-1 with TRBJ2-7; 8 bases match TRBD2. The germline gives CDR1 SGHRS, CDR2 YFSETQ. Trimming removed 2 bases from V and 6 bases from J; junction bases left unmatched: 10. This CDR3 is 15 amino acids long. CDR3 loop: CASSFTSGGTLEQYF. DNA of the CDR3: TGCGCCAGCAGCTTTACTAGCGGCGGTACTCTCGAGCAGTACTTC. Looking up the rest from reference TRBV5-1 and TRBJ2-7 gives the full variable domain: KAGVTQTPRYLIKTRGQQVTLSCSPISGHRSVSWYQQTPGQGLQFLFEYFSETQRNKGNFPGRFSGRQFSNSRSEMNVSTLELGDSALYLCASSFTSGGTLEQYFGPGTRLTVT.

This clonotype was detected only a few times. The J gene is TRBJ2-1, the V gene TRBV7-2; 10 bases map to TRBD1. CDR3 length equals 15 residues. Germline CDR1 is SGHTA and CDR2 is FQGNSA. V was clipped by 9 bases and J by 2 bases; unmatched bases: 7. The CDR3 coding sequence is TGTGCCAGTACCGGGACAGGGGCCACCTACAATGAGCAGTTCTTC. Translated, it gives CASTGTGATYNEQFF.

The chain is built from TRBV12-3 or TRBV12-4 and TRBJ2-2; no definite D call. This CDR3 is built from 16 residues. Trimming left V 6 bases short and J 4 bases short, with 18 bases between. CDR3 nucleotides: TGTGCCAGCAGCACCGGGCTCCAAAGTGGCACCGGGGAGCTGTTTTTT. Protein sequence: CASSTGLQSGTGELFF.

The chain employs TRBV5-1 and TRBJ2-7; 8 positions agree with TRBD1. With V trimmed by 4 bases and J by 4 bases, 19 bases remained unmatched. Germline V gene sequence: CDR1 SGHRS, CDR2 YFSETQ. This CDR3 is built from 18 residues. In nucleotides, the CDR3 is TGCGCCAGCAGCCCCGCCGGGCAGGGGGCTATTTGGGGATACGAGCAGTACTTC. Translating gives CASSPAGQGAIWGYEQYF.

The chain joins TRBV5-1 to TRBJ1-6; maybe TRBD1 (5 bases). The CDR3 sequence is 17 residues long. V was shortened by 4 bases and J by 8 bases, with 22 bases between the two germline ends. Germline V gene lookup returns CDR1 SGHRS and CDR2 YFSETQ. The CDR3 region has the DNA TGCGCCAGCAGCACCGGGGGAAGCGGGGTATCGCATTCACCCCTCCACTTT. This translates into CASSTGGSGVSHSPLHF.

The chain is built from TRBV5-1 and TRBJ1-6; D gene unclear. Trimming cost V 4 bases and J 18 bases, with 20 bases left between them. CDR1 is SGHRS and CDR2 is YFSETQ in the germline V gene. The CDR3 spans 13 residues. The chain's CDR3 is CASSPDTNSYYHF. CDR3 in DNA: TGCGCCAGCAGCCCCGACACCAACAGCTACTACCACTTT.

The CDR3 loop reads CASSYRNIQYF. CDR3 coding DNA: TGTGCCAGCAGTTACCGAAACATTCAGTACTTC. The chain links TRBV6-5 to TRBJ2-4, with D unresolved. V lost 2 bases to trimming and J lost 6 bases, with 2 bases between them. The CDR3 has 11 amino acids. Germline assignment: CDR1 MNHEY and CDR2 SVGAGI.

The chain carries TRBV6-5 and TRBJ1-2; D unresolved. Germline lookup yields CDR1 MNHEY and CDR2 SVGAGI. CDR3 size: 12 residues. V lost 6 bases and J 7 bases, leaving 12 bases between the germline ends. The CDR3 DNA follows: TGTGCCAGCAGACACCTCAAAGTTGGCTACACCTTC. Residues: CASRHLKVGYTF.

In this sample, this clonotype turned up a few times. The rearrangement uses TRBV7-9 and TRBJ2-5; D perhaps matches TRBD1 (5 bases). The V end lost 8 bases, the J end lost 4 bases, and 11 bases lay between the germline ends. Germline V gene sequence: CDR1 SEHNR, CDR2 FQNEAQ (reference sequence). The CDR3 runs 12 residues. The chain's CDR3 is CASGRQGETQYF. The CDR3 coding sequence is TGTGCCAGCGGAAGGCAGGGAGAGACCCAGTACTTC.

The sample holds a few counts of this clonotype. The chain carries TRBV7-2 and TRBJ2-1, with D possibly being TRBD2 (5 bases). This CDR3 region has 14 residues. From germline, CDR1 is SGHTA and CDR2 FQGNSA. Trimming pared 1 base from V and 7 bases from J, leaving 11 bases between. The CDR3 DNA follows: TGTGCCAGCAGCTTAGGTTGGAGGCGGAATGAGCAGTTCTTC. It specifies CASSLGWRRNEQFF.

V gene TRBV6-1 combines with J gene TRBJ2-5; perhaps TRBD1 as D (6 bases). The CDR3 runs 14 residues. The germline CDR1 and CDR2 sequences are MNHNS and SASEGT. V was pared by 5 bases and J by 5 bases, with 15 bases between. The CDR3 nucleotides read TGTGCCAGCAGTCCGCAGGGGCTCGAGGAGACCCAGTACTTC. This sequence encodes CASSPQGLEETQYF.

This clonotype was seen a few times. The chain recombines TRBV7-2 with TRBJ2-1; D remains unclear. The CDR3 is 16 amino acids. Between the trimmed V and J ends, which lost 0 bases and 1 base, there was a span of 10 bases. CDR1 is SGHTA, CDR2 FQGNSA, per germline. CDR3 nucleotides: TGTGCCAGCAGCTTAGCGGCGGCTATTTCCTACAATGAGCAGTTCTTC. This codes for CASSLAAAISYNEQFF.

This chain joins TRBV28 and TRBJ2-3; D ambiguous. This CDR3 contains 15 residues. Germline lookup yields CDR1 MDHEN and CDR2 SYDVKM. The V end was cut by 3 bases, the J end by 5 bases, with 15 bases between. Here the CDR3 reads CASSFNKGWIDTQYF. The CDR3 coding sequence is TGTGCCAGCAGTTTTAACAAAGGGTGGATAGATACGCAGTATTTT.

V and J are TRBV12-3 or TRBV12-4 and TRBJ1-4; D unresolved. Trimming took 6 bases from V and 6 from J, leaving 20 bases between them. The CDR3 sequence is 16 residues long. The CDR3 DNA reads TGTGCCAGCAGACCGCGTGGACGGACGAAACATGAAAAACTGTTTTTT. Its translation is CASRPRGRTKHEKLFF.

This clonotype was found a few times. The J gene is TRBJ2-5, the V gene TRBV4-3; 11 nucleotides align to TRBD2. CDR3 length equals 16 residues. V trimming: 3 bases; J trimming: 2 bases; junction bases outside the gene matches: 5. The germline gives CDR1 LGHNA, CDR2 YSLEER. The CDR3 sequence is CASSQTSGVGQETQYF. In DNA, the CDR3 is TGCGCCAGCAGCCAGACTAGCGGGGTGGGGCAAGAGACCCAGTACTTC.

This clonotype was counted between two and nine times. The chain employs TRBV7-2 and TRBJ2-7, with 8 bases that match TRBD2. The germline gives CDR1 SGHTA, CDR2 FQGNSA. The CDR3 consists of 15 residues. J lost 7 bases, V lost 5 bases, and 13 bases had no gene match. CDR3 DNA: TGTGCCAGCAGCGAAGCGGGGACTAGGGTTTTAGAGCAGTACTTC. It translates to CASSEAGTRVLEQYF.

This chain links TRBV12-3 or TRBV12-4 with TRBJ2-4; TRBD2 aligns across 14 bases. After removal of 10 bases from V and 0 bases from J, the junction contained 14 bases not matched to a gene. The CDR3 consists of 19 residues. The CDR3 DNA is TGTGCCATCAGACCCGGGACTAGCGGGAGCGTACTAGCCAAAAACATTCAGTACTTC. It translates to CAIRPGTSGSVLAKNIQYF.

This rearrangement joins TRBV28 to TRBJ2-5, with a weak D call TRBD1 (6 bases). Between the trimmed V and J ends, which lost 5 bases and 4 bases, there was a span of 20 bases. The CDR3 is made up of 16 amino acids. Germline V gives CDR1 MDHEN, CDR2 SYDVKM. The CDR3 nucleotides are TGTGCCAGCAGTCCTCCTCTCACAGGGTGGGGAGAGACCCAGTACTTC. This gives the protein CASSPPLTGWGETQYF.

This clonotype was observed a few times. The chain links TRBV12-3 or TRBV12-4 to TRBJ1-5; D possibly corresponds to TRBD1 (6 bases). The CDR3 loop spans 13 amino acids. Trimming stripped 7 bases from V and 4 bases from J, with 11 bases between. This chain's CDR3 is CASNRQVNQPQHF. CDR3 in DNA: TGTGCCAGCAATCGACAGGTTAATCAGCCCCAGCATTTT.

This clonotype occurred a few times. The V call is TRBV29-1, the J call TRBJ1-1, with 7 positions matching TRBD1. The length of the CDR3 is 13 residues. Germline assignment: CDR1 SQVTM and CDR2 ANQGSEA. The trim removed 4 bases at V and 3 bases at J, leaving 5 bases unmatched. CDR3 bases: TGCAGCGTTGTGGGACAGTGGGACACTGAAGCTTTCTTT. It yields the protein CSVVGQWDTEAFF.

In its sample, this clonotype was seen a few times. The V gene is TRBV5-6, the J gene TRBJ2-7, with D uncertain. V was shortened by 2 bases and J by 3 bases, with 9 bases between the two germline ends. Germline V gene lookup returns CDR1 SGHDT and CDR2 YYEEEE. The CDR3 is 13 amino acids. The CDR3 loop reads CASSFNKDYEQYF. The CDR3 DNA is TGTGCCAGCAGCTTCAACAAAGACTACGAGCAGTACTTC. Combining the CDR3 with reference TRBV5-6 and TRBJ2-7 gives the whole variable domain DAGVTQSPTHLIKTRGQQVTLRCSPKSGHDTVSWYQQALGQGPQFIFQYYEEEERQRGNFPDRFSGHQFPNYSSELNVNALLLGDSALYLCASSFNKDYEQYFGPGTRLTVT.

V gene TRBV5-6 combines with J gene TRBJ2-7, with a possible D match to TRBD1 (6 bases). CDR3 length: 13 residues. V gave up 4 bases and J gave up 4 bases, with 12 bases separating them. The germline CDR1 and CDR2 sequences are SGHDT and YYEEEE. The CDR3 loop reads CASSRTEGYEQYF. CDR3 bases: TGTGCCAGCAGCCGGACAGAGGGATACGAGCAGTACTTC.

This clonotype has only a few counts. V gene TRBV5-4 combines with J gene TRBJ1-4, with no clear D. CDR1 and CDR2 (germline): SGHNT, YYREEE (reference sequence). The CDR3 is 13 residues long. With 4 bases removed from V and 3 bases from J, the gap between germline ends came to 7 bases. The CDR3 DNA sequence: TGTGCCAGCAGCACCGCGGCTAATGAAAAACTGTTTTTT. This sequence encodes CASSTAANEKLFF.

In this sample, this clonotype turned up many times. V is TRBV20-1 and J is TRBJ2-5, with D perhaps TRBD2 (6 bases). Germline-derived CDR1 and CDR2 are DFQATT and SNEGSKA (reference sequence). V lost 6 bases to trimming and J lost 4 bases, with 15 bases between them. The CDR3 has 13 amino acids. CDR3 in amino acids: CSATWTTRETQYF. In nucleotides, the CDR3 is TGCAGTGCCACATGGACTACCCGAGAGACCCAGTACTTC.

The chain is built from TRBV3-1 and TRBJ2-4; D might be TRBD1 (5 bases). From germline, CDR1 is LGHDT and CDR2 YNNKEL (reference sequence). V lost 2 bases and J 8 bases, leaving 10 bases between the germline ends. CDR3 size: 13 residues. The CDR3 loop is CASSQPDRDIQYF. The CDR3 nucleotides read TGTGCCAGCAGCCAACCAGACAGAGACATTCAGTACTTC. Using reference TRBV3-1 and TRBJ2-4 for the parts outside the CDR3, the full variable domain is DTAVSQTPKYLVTQMGNDKSIKCEQNLGHDTMYWYKQDSKKFLKIMFSYNNKELIINETVPNRFSPKSPDKAHLNLHINSLELGDSAVYFCASSQPDRDIQYFGAGTRLSVL.

The sample holds a few counts of this clonotype. This chain uses TRBV27 with TRBJ2-3; D call uncertain. The length of the CDR3 is 12 residues. Deletions cut 8 bases from V and 6 bases from J, with 12 bases between. Germline assignment: CDR1 MNHEY and CDR2 SMNVEV (reference sequence). CDR3 bases: TGTGCCAGCTGTAACTTGGGGGATACGCAGTATTTT. It codes for CASCNLGDTQYF.

V is TRBV5-1 and J is TRBJ2-7, with a weak D call TRBD2 (6 bases). Trimming took 5 bases from V and 4 from J, leaving 19 bases between them. Germline V gene data show CDR1 as SGHRS and CDR2 as YFSETQ. CDR3 size: 15 residues. The CDR3 nucleotides are TGCGCCAGCAGGCGGAGTAGCGGAGATGGTTACGAGCAGTACTTC. Its protein is CASRRSSGDGYEQYF.

The genes are TRBV6-1 and TRBJ1-6; 8 nucleotides agree with TRBD1. The V and J ends lost 6 bases and 8 bases, in that order; junction bases with no gene match: 9. Germline V gene sequence: CDR1 MNHNS, CDR2 SASEGT. The CDR3 loop spans 15 amino acids. The chain's CDR3 is CASRPRPGQDSPLHF. The CDR3 nucleotides read TGTGCCAGCAGACCCCGTCCGGGACAGGATTCACCCCTCCACTTT.

The chain joins TRBV4-3 to TRBJ2-1; 7 nucleotides line up with TRBD1. J lost 14 bases, V lost 0 bases, and 10 bases had no gene match. Germline CDR1 LGHNA, CDR2 YSLEER. This CDR3 comprises 14 residues. The CDR3 loop reads CASSQEWGRDRKFF. The CDR3 nucleotides read TGCGCCAGCAGCCAAGAATGGGGCCGGGACAGAAAGTTCTTC.